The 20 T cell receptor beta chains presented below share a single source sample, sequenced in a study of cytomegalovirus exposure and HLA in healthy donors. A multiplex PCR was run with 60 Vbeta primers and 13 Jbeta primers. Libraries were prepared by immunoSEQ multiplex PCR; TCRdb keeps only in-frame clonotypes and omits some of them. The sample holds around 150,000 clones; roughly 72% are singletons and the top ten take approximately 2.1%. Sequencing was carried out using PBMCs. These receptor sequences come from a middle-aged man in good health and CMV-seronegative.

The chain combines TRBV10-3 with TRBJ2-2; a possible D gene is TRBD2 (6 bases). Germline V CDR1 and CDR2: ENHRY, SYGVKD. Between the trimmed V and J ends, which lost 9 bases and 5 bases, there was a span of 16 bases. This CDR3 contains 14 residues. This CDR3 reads CAMGGPAGTGELFF. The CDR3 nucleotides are TGTGCCATGGGGGGTCCCGCAGGGACCGGGGAGCTGTTTTTT.

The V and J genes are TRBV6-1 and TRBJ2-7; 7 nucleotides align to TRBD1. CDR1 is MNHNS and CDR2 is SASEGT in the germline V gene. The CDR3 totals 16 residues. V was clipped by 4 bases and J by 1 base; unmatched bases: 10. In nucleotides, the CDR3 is TGTGCCAGCAGTGGGAGGAACAGGGGAAGTTCCTACGAGCAGTACTTC. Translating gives CASSGRNRGSSYEQYF.

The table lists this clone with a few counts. The CDR3 loop is CASSLGDRGITEAFF. The CDR3 bases are TGTGCCAGCAGCTTGGGGGACAGGGGTATCACTGAAGCTTTCTTT. The chain links TRBV5-4 to TRBJ1-1; TRBD1 aligns across 10 bases. CDR3 length: 15 amino acids. The ends lost 0 bases at V and 4 bases at J; junction bases unmatched: 3. Looked up from germline, CDR1 is SGHNT and CDR2 is YYREEE (reference sequence).

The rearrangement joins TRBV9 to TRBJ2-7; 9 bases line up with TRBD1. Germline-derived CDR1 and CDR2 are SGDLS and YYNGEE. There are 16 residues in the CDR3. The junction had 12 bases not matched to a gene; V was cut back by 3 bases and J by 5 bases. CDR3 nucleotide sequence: TGTGCCAGCAGCGCAACTCCGGGACAGGGAGCCCACGAGCAGTACTTC. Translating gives CASSATPGQGAHEQYF.

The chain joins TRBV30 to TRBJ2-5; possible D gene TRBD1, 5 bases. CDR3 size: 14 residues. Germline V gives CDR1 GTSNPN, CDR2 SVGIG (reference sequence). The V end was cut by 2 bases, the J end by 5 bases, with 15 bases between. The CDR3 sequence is CAWSLDSLWETQYF. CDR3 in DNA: TGTGCCTGGAGTTTAGACAGTTTGTGGGAGACCCAGTACTTC.

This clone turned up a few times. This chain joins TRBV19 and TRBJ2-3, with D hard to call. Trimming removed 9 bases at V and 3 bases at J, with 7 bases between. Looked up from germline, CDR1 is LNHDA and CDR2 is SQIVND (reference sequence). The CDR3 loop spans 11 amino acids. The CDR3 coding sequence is TGTGCCAGCCCGTGTACAGATACGCAGTATTTT. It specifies CASPCTDTQYF. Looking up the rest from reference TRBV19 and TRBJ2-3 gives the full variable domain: DGGITQSPKYLFRKEGQNVTLSCEQNLNHDAMYWYRQDPGQGLRLIYYSQIVNDFQKGDIAEGYSVSREKKESFPLTVTSAQKNPTAFYLCASPCTDTQYFGPGTRLTVL.

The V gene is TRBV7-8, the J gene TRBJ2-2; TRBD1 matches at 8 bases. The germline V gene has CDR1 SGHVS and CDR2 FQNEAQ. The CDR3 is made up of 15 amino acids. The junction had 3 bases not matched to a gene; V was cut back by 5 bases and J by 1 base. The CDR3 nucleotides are TGTGCCAGCAGCCCCGGGACAGGGAACACCGGGGAGCTGTTTTTT. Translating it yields CASSPGTGNTGELFF. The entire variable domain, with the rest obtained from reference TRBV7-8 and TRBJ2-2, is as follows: GAGVSQSPRYKVAKRGQDVALRCDPISGHVSLFWYQQALGQGPEFLTYFQNEAQLDKSGLPSDRFFAERPEGSVSTLKIQRTQQEDSAVYLCASSPGTGNTGELFFGEGSRLTVL.

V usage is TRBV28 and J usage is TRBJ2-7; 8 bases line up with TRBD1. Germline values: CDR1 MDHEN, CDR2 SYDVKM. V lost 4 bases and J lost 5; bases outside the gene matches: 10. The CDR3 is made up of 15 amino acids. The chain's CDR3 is CASSYQTGGKDEQYF. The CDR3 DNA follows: TGTGCCAGCAGTTACCAAACAGGGGGTAAGGACGAGCAGTACTTC. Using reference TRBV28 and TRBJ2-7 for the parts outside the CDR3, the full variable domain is DVKVTQSSRYLVKRTGEKVFLECVQDMDHENMFWYRQDPGLGLRLIYFSYDVKMKEKGDIPEGYSVSREKKERFSLILESASTNQTSMYLCASSYQTGGKDEQYFGPGTRLTVT.

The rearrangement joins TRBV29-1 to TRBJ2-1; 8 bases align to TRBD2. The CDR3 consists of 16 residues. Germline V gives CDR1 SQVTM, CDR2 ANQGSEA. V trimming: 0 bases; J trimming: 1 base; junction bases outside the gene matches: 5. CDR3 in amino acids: CSVEDSGGPSYNEQFF. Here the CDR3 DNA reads TGCAGCGTTGAAGATTCGGGGGGGCCGTCCTACAATGAGCAGTTCTTC.

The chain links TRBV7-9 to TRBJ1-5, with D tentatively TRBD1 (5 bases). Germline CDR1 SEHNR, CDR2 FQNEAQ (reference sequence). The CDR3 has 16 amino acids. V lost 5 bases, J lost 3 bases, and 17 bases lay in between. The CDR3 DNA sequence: TGTGCCAGCAGCACTCCTAGGGGCAGGGACAATCAGCCCCAGCATTTT. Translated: CASSTPRGRDNQPQHF.

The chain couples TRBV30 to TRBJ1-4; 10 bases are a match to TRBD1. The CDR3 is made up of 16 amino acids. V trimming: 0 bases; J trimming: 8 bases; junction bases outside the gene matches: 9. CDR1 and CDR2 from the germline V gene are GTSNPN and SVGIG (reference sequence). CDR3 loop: CAWSVIPDRGQEKLFF. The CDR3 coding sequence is TGTGCCTGGAGTGTGATACCTGACAGGGGGCAAGAAAAACTGTTTTTT.

This chain's CDR3 is CASSVAPGVREKLFF. CDR3 DNA sequence: TGTGCCAGCAGCGTAGCTCCAGGGGTTCGTGAAAAACTGTTTTTT. The chain combines TRBV9 with TRBJ1-4; D possibly corresponds to TRBD1 (6 bases). Per the germline V gene, CDR1 is SGDLS and CDR2 is YYNGEE. The CDR3 spans 15 residues. Trimming stripped 0 bases from V and 7 bases from J, with 13 bases between.

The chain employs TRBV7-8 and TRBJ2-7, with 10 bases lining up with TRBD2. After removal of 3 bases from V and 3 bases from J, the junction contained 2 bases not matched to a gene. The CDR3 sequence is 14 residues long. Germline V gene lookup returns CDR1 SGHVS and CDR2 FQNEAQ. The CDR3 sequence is CASSFLAGDYEQYF. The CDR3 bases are TGTGCCAGCAGCTTCCTAGCGGGAGACTACGAGCAGTACTTC.

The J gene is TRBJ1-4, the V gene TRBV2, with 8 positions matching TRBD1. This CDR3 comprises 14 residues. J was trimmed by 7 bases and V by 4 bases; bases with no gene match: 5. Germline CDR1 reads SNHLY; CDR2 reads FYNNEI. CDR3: CASSADREPEKLFF. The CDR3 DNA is TGTGCCAGCAGTGCGGACAGGGAGCCTGAAAAACTGTTTTTT.

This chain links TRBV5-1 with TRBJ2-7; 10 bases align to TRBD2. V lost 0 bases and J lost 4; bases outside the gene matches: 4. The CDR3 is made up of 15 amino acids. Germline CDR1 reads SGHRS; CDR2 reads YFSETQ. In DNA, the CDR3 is TGCGCCAGCAGCTTGGTGCTAGCGGGGGATTACGAGCAGTACTTC. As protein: CASSLVLAGDYEQYF.

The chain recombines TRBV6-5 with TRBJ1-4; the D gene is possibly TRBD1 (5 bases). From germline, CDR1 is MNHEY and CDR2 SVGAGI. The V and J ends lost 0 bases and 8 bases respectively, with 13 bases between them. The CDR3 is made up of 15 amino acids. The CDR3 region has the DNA TGTGCCAGCAGTTACTCGTCAGGGTTAGGGGAAAAACTGTTTTTT. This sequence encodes CASSYSSGLGEKLFF.

The CDR3 coding sequence is TGTGCCAGCAGCGCATTAGGGGTAAACTCTGGGGCCAACGTCCTGACTTTC. Protein product: CASSALGVNSGANVLTF. The chain has TRBV13 and TRBJ2-6; D possibly corresponds to TRBD1 (5 bases). Germline CDR1 is PRHDT and CDR2 is FYEKMQ (reference sequence). The CDR3 spans 17 residues. V was cut by 5 bases and J by 0 bases, with 14 bases left in between. The complete variable domain, with remaining parts taken from reference TRBV13 and TRBJ2-6, reads AAGVIQSPRHLIKEKRETATLKCYPIPRHDTVYWYQQGPGQDPQFLISFYEKMQSDKGSIPDRFSAQQFSDYHSELNMSSLELGDSALYFCASSALGVNSGANVLTFGAGSRLTVL.

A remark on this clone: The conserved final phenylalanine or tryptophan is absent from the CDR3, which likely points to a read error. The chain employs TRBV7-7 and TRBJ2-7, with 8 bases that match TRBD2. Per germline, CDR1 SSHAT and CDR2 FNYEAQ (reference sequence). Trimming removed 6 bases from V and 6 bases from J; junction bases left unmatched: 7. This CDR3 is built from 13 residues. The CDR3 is CASSSGDGLEQYL. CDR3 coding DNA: TGTGCCAGCAGTAGCGGGGATGGTCTCGAGCAGTACCTC.

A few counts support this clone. The DNA for the CDR3 is TGTGCCACCAGCAGAGATCACAATCAGCCCCAGCATTTT. It codes for CATSRDHNQPQHF. V usage is TRBV15 and J usage is TRBJ1-5; unclear D gene. Germline CDR1 and CDR2: LNHNV and YYDKDF (reference sequence). The CDR3 totals 13 residues. Trimming took off 0 bases at V and 3 bases at J, with 3 bases between the two ends.

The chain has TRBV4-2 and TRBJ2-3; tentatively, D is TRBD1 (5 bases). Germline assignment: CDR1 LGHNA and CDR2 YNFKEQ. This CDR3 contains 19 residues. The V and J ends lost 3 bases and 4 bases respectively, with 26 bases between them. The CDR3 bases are TGTGCCAGCAGCCACCCAGCCCCCAGTCAGGGCTCTGGTCCAGATACGCAGTATTTT. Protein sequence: CASSHPAPSQGSGPDTQYF.